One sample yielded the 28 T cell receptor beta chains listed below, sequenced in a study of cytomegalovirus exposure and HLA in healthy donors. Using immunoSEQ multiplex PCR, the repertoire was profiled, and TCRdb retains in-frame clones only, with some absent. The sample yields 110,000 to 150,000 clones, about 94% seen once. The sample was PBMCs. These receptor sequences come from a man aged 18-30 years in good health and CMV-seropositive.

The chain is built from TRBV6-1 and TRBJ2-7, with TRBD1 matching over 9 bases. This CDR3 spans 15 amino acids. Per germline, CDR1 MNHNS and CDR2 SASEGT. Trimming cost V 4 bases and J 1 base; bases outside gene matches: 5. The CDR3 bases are TGTGCCAGCAGTGCCCGGGACAGGGTGTCCTACGAGCAGTACTTC. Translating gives CASSARDRVSYEQYF.

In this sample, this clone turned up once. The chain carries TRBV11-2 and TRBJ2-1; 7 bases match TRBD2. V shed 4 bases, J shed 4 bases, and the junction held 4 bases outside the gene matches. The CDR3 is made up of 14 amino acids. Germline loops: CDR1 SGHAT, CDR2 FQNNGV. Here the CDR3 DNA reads TGTGCCAGCAGCTCAAGCGGGAATTACAATGAGCAGTTCTTC. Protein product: CASSSSGNYNEQFF.

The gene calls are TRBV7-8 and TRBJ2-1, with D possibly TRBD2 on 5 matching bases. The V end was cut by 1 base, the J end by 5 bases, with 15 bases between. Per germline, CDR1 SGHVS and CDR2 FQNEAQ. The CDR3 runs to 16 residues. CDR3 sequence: CASSLVIAGRNNEQFF. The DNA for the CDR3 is TGTGCCAGCAGCTTAGTAATCGCGGGTCGGAACAATGAGCAGTTCTTC.

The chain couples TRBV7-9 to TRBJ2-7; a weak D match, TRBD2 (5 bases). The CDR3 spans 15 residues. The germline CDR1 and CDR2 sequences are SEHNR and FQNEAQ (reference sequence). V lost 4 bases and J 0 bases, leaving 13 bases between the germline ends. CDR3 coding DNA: TGTGCCAGCAGCTCCGTTTCGGGAAACTCCTACGAGCAGTACTTC. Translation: CASSSVSGNSYEQYF.

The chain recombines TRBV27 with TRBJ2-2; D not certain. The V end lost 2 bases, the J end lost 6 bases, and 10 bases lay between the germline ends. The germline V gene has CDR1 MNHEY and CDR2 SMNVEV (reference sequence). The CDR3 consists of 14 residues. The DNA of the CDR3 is TGTGCCAGCAGTTTAGACCTCGCGGCCGGGGAGCTGTTTTTT. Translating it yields CASSLDLAAGELFF.

The chain's CDR3 is CASSRGTSGRYTGEQFF. The CDR3 bases are TGCGCCAGCAGCCGAGGGACTAGCGGGAGATACACCGGTGAGCAGTTCTTC. The rearrangement joins TRBV5-1 to TRBJ2-1; 14 bases map to TRBD2. The CDR3 is 17 amino acids. CDR1 and CDR2 (germline): SGHRS, YFSETQ. With 4 bases clipped from V and 9 bases from J, the junction kept 12 bases outside the gene matches.

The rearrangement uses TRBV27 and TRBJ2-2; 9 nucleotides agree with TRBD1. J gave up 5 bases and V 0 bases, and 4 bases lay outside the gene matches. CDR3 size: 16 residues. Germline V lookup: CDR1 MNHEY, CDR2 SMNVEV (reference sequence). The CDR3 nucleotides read TGTGCCAGCAGTTTATCACCGGGACAGGGAACCGGGGAGCTGTTTTTT. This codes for CASSLSPGQGTGELFF.

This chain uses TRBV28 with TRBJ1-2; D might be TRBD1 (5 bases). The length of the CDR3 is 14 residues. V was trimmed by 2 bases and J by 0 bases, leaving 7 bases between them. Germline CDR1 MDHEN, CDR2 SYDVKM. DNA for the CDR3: TGTGCCAGCAGTTTAGTGGGGCCTAACTATGGCTACACCTTC. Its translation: CASSLVGPNYGYTF.

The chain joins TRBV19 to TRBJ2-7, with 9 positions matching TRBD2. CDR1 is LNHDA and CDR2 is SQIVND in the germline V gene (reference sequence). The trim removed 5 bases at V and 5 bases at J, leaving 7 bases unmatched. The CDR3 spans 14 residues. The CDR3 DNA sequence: TGTGCCAGTAGTGGAGGACTAGCGAGAAACGAGCAGTACTTC. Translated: CASSGGLARNEQYF.

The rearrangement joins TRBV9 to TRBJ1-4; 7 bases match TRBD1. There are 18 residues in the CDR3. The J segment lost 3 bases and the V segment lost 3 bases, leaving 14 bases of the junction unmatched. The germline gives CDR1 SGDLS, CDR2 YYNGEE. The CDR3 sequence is CASSANIAGGEANEKLFF. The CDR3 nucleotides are TGTGCCAGCAGCGCCAACATCGCAGGGGGTGAGGCTAATGAAAAACTGTTTTTT.

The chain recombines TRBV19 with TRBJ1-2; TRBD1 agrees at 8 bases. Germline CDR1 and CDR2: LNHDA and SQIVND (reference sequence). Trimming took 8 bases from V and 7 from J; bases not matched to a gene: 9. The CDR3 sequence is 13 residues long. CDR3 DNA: TGTGCCAGTGGCCCAGGGGGCCGTCTTGGCTACACCTTC. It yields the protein CASGPGGRLGYTF.

The CDR3: CASSVFGEPGNTIYF. The CDR3 coding sequence is TGTGCCAGCAGTGTTTTCGGAGAGCCTGGAAACACCATATATTTT. The chain recombines TRBV6-1 with TRBJ1-3; D uncertain. This CDR3 contains 15 residues. Trimming took off 4 bases at V and 2 bases at J, with 12 bases between the two ends. Germline lookup yields CDR1 MNHNS and CDR2 SASEGT.

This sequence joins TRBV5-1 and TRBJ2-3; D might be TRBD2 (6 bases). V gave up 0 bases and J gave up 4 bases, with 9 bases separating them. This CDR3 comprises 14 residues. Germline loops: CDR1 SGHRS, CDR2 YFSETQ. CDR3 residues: CASSLATSSDTQYF. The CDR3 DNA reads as TGCGCCAGCAGCTTGGCCACTAGCTCAGATACGCAGTATTTT.

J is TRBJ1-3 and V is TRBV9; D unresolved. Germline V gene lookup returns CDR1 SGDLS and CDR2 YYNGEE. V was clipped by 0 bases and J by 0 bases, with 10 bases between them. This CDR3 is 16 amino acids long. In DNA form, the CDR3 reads TGTGCCAGCAGCGTAGAAACGACATACTCTGGAAACACCATATATTTT. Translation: CASSVETTYSGNTIYF. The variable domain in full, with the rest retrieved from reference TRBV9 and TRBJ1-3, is DSGVTQTPKHLITATGQRVTLRCSPRSGDLSVYWYQQSLDQGLQFLIQYYNGEERAKGNILERFSAQQFPDLHSELNLSSLELGDSALYFCASSVETTYSGNTIYFGEGSWLTVV.

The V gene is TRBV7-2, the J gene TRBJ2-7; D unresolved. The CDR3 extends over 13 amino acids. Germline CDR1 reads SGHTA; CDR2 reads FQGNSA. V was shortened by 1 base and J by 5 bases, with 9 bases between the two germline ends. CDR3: CASSLETSHEQYF. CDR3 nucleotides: TGTGCCAGCAGCTTAGAAACATCCCACGAGCAGTACTTC.

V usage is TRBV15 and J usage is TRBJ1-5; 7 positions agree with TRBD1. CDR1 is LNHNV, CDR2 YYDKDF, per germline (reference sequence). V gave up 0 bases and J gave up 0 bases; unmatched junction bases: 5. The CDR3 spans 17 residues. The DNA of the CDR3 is TGTGCCACCAGCAGAGAGCGAACAGGGGTTAGCAATCAGCCCCAGCATTTT. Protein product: CATSRERTGVSNQPQHF.

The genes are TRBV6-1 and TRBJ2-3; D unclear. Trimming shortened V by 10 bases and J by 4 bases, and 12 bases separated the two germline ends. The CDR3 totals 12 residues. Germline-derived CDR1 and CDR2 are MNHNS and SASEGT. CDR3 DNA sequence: TGTGCCACCAGACAACCGTCAGATACGCAGTATTTT. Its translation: CATRQPSDTQYF.

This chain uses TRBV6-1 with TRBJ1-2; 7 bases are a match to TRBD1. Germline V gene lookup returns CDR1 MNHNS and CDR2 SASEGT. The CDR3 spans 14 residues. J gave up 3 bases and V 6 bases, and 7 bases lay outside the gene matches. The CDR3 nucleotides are TGTGCCAGCAGCATGCCAGGGGGTCACTATGGCTACACCTTC. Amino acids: CASSMPGGHYGYTF.

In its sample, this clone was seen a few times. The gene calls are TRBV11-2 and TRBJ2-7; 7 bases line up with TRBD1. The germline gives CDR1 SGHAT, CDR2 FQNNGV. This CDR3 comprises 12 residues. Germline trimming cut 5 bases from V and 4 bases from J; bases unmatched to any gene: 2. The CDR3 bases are TGTGCCAGCAGCCGGACAGGATACGAGCAGTACTTC. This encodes CASSRTGYEQYF.

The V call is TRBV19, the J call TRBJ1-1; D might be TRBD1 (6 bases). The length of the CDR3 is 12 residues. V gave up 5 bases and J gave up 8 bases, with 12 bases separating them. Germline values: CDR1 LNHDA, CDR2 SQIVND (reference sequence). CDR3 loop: CASSAGQPEAFF. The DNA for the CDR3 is TGTGCCAGTAGTGCAGGACAGCCCGAAGCTTTCTTT.

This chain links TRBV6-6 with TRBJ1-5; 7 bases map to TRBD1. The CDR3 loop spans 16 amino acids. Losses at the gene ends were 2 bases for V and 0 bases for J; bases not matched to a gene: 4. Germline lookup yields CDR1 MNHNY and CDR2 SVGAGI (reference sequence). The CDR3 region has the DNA TGTGCCAGCAGTTACCGGGACAGTCCTAGCAATCAGCCCCAGCATTTT. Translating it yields CASSYRDSPSNQPQHF.

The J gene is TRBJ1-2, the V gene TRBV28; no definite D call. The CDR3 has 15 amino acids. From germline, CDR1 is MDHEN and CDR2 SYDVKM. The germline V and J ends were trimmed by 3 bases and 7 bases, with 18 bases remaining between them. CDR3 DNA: TGTGCCAGCAGTTTTATAGGTCCCGGGGAAAGTGGCTACACCTTC. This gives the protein CASSFIGPGESGYTF.

The CDR3 reads CASSSRGPGETQYF. DNA of the CDR3: TGTGCCAGTAGTTCTAGGGGCCCGGGAGAGACCCAGTACTTC. This rearrangement joins TRBV19 to TRBJ2-5, with a weak D call TRBD1 (5 bases). V was cut by 5 bases and J by 4 bases, with 14 bases left in between. CDR3 size: 14 residues. Germline loops: CDR1 LNHDA, CDR2 SQIVND (reference sequence). The whole variable domain, filled in from reference TRBV19 and TRBJ2-5, reads DGGITQSPKYLFRKEGQNVTLSCEQNLNHDAMYWYRQDPGQGLRLIYYSQIVNDFQKGDIAEGYSVSREKKESFPLTVTSAQKNPTAFYLCASSSRGPGETQYFGPGTRLLVL.

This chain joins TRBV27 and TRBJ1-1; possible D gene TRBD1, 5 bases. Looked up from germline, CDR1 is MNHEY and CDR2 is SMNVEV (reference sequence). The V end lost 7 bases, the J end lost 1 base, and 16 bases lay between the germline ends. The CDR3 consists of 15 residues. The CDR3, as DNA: TGTGCCAGCAATGCACAGGCCCCTAGGAACACTGAAGCTTTCTTT. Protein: CASNAQAPRNTEAFF.

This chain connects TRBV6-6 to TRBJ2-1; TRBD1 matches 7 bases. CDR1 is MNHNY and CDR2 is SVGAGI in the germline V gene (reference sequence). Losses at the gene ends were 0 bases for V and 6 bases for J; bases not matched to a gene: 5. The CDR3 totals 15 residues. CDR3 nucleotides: TGTGCCAGCAGTTACTCGCTCGACAGGGTCAATGAGCAGTTCTTC. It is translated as CASSYSLDRVNEQFF.

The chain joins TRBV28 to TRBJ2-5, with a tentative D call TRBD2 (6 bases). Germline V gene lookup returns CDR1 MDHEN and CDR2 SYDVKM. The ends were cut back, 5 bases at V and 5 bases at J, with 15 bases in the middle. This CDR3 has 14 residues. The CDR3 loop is CASSAGTRLETQYF. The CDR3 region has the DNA TGTGCCAGCAGTGCCGGGACTCGCTTGGAGACCCAGTACTTC.

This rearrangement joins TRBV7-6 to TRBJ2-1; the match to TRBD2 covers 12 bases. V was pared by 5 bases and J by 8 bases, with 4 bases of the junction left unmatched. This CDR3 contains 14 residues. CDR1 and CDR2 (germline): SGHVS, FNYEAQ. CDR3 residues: CASSARLAGDEQFF. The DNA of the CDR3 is TGTGCCAGCAGCGCCCGACTAGCGGGAGATGAGCAGTTCTTC.

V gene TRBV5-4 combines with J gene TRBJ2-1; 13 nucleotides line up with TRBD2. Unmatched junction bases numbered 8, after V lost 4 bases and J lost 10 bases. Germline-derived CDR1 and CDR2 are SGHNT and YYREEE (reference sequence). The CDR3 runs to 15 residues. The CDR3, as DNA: TGTGCCAGCAGCAGGGGGGGACTAGCGGGATGGGAGCAGTTCTTC. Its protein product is CASSRGGLAGWEQFF.